Listed here are 24 T cell receptor beta chains from one sample, sequenced in a study of blood T cells in healthy people across ages. Next came a second PCR, run for about 7 to 12 cycles, which used a sample-barcoded 5' primer along with a J-beta primer mix. TCRdb reprocessed the 5' RACE reads via MiXCR and lists one record per CDR3 protein. The table shows about 1.4 million distinct CDR3 sequences, with around 55% occurring only once. What was sequenced was blood. Source of these receptors: a man in his late teens or twenties in good health.

Only a few counts were recorded for this clonotype. The V call is TRBV12-3 or TRBV12-4, the J call TRBJ1-2; maybe TRBD1 (5 bases). V was clipped by 8 bases and J by 6 bases, with 16 bases between them. The CDR3 spans 13 residues. The CDR3 DNA is TGTGCCAGCGGGGGAGGGCCTTCCGATGGCTACACCTTC. Amino acids: CASGGGPSDGYTF.

The chain links TRBV7-9 to TRBJ2-2, with a tentative D call TRBD1 (5 bases). From germline, CDR1 is SEHNR and CDR2 FQNEAQ (reference sequence). V was clipped by 6 bases and J by 1 base, with 12 bases between them. The CDR3 runs 15 residues. The CDR3 bases are TGTGCCAGCAGGCCTCAGGGAAGGAACACCGGGGAGCTGTTTTTT. Amino acid sequence: CASRPQGRNTGELFF.

The chain uses TRBV29-1 and TRBJ1-2, with D perhaps matching TRBD1 (6 bases). The CDR3 has 13 residues. CDR1 SQVTM and CDR2 ANQGSEA come from the germline V gene. The V gene lost 6 bases and the J gene lost 4 bases, with 15 bases spanning the gap. CDR3 coding DNA: TGCAGCGTGGGGACAACTCCTAGCTATGGCTACACCTTC. Protein sequence: CSVGTTPSYGYTF.

The rearrangement uses TRBV7-8 and TRBJ2-1, with a weak D call TRBD2 (5 bases). Trimming cost V 3 bases and J 7 bases, with 16 bases left between them. The CDR3 is 15 residues long. The germline V gene has CDR1 SGHVS and CDR2 FQNEAQ. CDR3 DNA: TGTGCCAGCAGCTTGGCCCTCAGCACGGGGAATGAGCAGTTCTTC. Protein: CASSLALSTGNEQFF.

The chain uses TRBV4-1 and TRBJ2-4; weak D call: TRBD1 (6 bases). Germline assignment: CDR1 MGHRA and CDR2 YSYEKL. This CDR3 spans 16 amino acids. Trimming took 3 bases from V and 0 from J, leaving 12 bases between them. CDR3 coding DNA: TGCGCCAGCAGCCAGAACAGGGTTCTAGCCAAAAACATTCAGTACTTC. Translating gives CASSQNRVLAKNIQYF.

This clonotype was recorded a few times. J is TRBJ2-7 and V is TRBV11-2, with 9 positions matching TRBD1. The CDR3 has 14 residues. The junction had 5 bases not matched to a gene; V was cut back by 6 bases and J by 2 bases. Germline lookup yields CDR1 SGHAT and CDR2 FQNNGV. In DNA form, the CDR3 reads TGTGCCAGCAGTCGGACAGGGGATACCTACGAGCAGTACTTC. Protein product: CASSRTGDTYEQYF.

This clonotype has just a few counts. The chain carries TRBV12-3 or TRBV12-4 and TRBJ2-3, with D hard to call. V lost 2 bases and J 2 bases, leaving 8 bases between the germline ends. There are 14 residues in the CDR3. This CDR3 reads CASSLTANTDTQYF. CDR3 DNA: TGTGCCAGCAGTTTAACAGCTAACACAGATACGCAGTATTTT.

In its sample, this clonotype was seen a few times. This CDR3 is CASGTMEYLEQFF. The CDR3 DNA follows: TGTGCCAGCGGCACAATGGAGTATCTTGAGCAGTTCTTC. The chain carries TRBV12-3 or TRBV12-4 and TRBJ2-1; D not resolved. Trimming stripped 8 bases from V and 9 bases from J, with 17 bases between. The CDR3 totals 13 residues.

The DNA for the CDR3 is TGCGGGGCCCTAATGGCGGGGGCCAACGTCCTGACTTTC. Protein: CGALMAGANVLTF. J is TRBJ2-6 and V is TRBV20-1, with D possibly TRBD1 on 5 matching bases. The CDR3 is 13 amino acids. Germline V gene lookup returns CDR1 DFQATT and CDR2 SNEGSKA (reference sequence).

This sequence joins TRBV7-7 and TRBJ2-1; maybe TRBD2 (5 bases). Germline CDR1 reads SSHAT; CDR2 reads FNYEAQ (reference sequence). V was clipped by 3 bases and J by 1 base, with 10 bases between them. The CDR3 covers 15 residues. The CDR3 loop reads CASSFGETSYNEQFF. The CDR3 nucleotides are TGTGCCAGCAGCTTTGGGGAGACTTCCTACAATGAGCAGTTCTTC.

The chain recombines TRBV4-3 with TRBJ1-2, with TRBD1 matching over 8 bases. There are 17 residues in the CDR3. J was trimmed by 6 bases and V by 0 bases; bases with no gene match: 12. Per the germline V gene, CDR1 is LGHNA and CDR2 is YSLEER. In DNA, the CDR3 is TGCGCCAGCAGCCAAGATGCCGGACAGGGCACAAGGAATGGCTACACCTTC. This gives the protein CASSQDAGQGTRNGYTF.

The chain recombines TRBV20-1 with TRBJ2-7, with 9 bases aligning to TRBD2. J lost 3 bases, V lost 6 bases, and 9 bases had no gene match. The CDR3 runs to 14 residues. The germline CDR1 and CDR2 sequences are DFQATT and SNEGSKA (reference sequence). This CDR3 reads CSAISGRGLYEQYF. As DNA, the CDR3 is TGCAGTGCCATTAGCGGGAGAGGGCTCTACGAGCAGTACTTC.

This clonotype appeared a single time. This chain uses TRBV6-1 with TRBJ2-1, with 11 bases that match TRBD2. The CDR3 covers 19 residues. The germline V gene has CDR1 MNHNS and CDR2 SASEGT. With 6 bases clipped from V and 6 bases from J, the junction kept 19 bases outside the gene matches. As DNA, the CDR3 is TGTGCCAGCAGCCGCCCCGGACTAGCGGGTGCAACCGTGGGCAATGAGCAGTTCTTC. Translated, it gives CASSRPGLAGATVGNEQFF.

The table lists this clonotype with a few counts. The V call is TRBV21-1, the J call TRBJ1-5. TRBV21-1 is a documented pseudogene. The CDR3 length is 16 residues. CDR3 protein: CASSRSRVLSNQPQHF. The CDR3 DNA reads TGTGCCAGCAGCAGGTCAAGGGTTCTAAGCAATCAGCCCCAGCATTTT.

V usage is TRBV20-1 and J usage is TRBJ2-1; 11 bases map to TRBD1. Germline V gene data show CDR1 as DFQATT and CDR2 as SNEGSKA (reference sequence). The CDR3 is 15 amino acids. Germline trimming cut 8 bases from V and 4 bases from J; bases unmatched to any gene: 10. The CDR3 DNA sequence: TGCAGTCCTAACCGCCGGGACAGGGGGTACAATGAGCAGTTCTTC. Amino acids: CSPNRRDRGYNEQFF.

This clonotype appeared once. The genes are TRBV6-5 and TRBJ2-7; D remains ambiguous. Germline V gene sequence: CDR1 MNHEY, CDR2 SVGAGI. Trimming shortened V by 0 bases and J by 3 bases, and 12 bases separated the two germline ends. This CDR3 is 15 amino acids long. As DNA, the CDR3 is TGTGCCAGCAGTTACTCAATGGGTGGGGACTACGAGCAGTACTTC. Protein sequence: CASSYSMGGDYEQYF.

Note on this clonotype: A read error may account for a junction end that differs from germline. V gene TRBV5-1 combines with J gene TRBJ2-5; 11 bases map to TRBD2. The CDR3 totals 15 residues. Germline lookup yields CDR1 SGHRS and CDR2 YFSETQ. DNA of the CDR3: TGTGCCAGCAGTTTGACTAGCGGGACTCAAGAGACCCAGTACTTC. Its translation is CASSLTSGTQETQYF.

The rearrangement joins TRBV5-1 to TRBJ2-7; 9 bases line up with TRBD1. Germline CDR1 is SGHRS and CDR2 is YFSETQ. V was pared by 0 bases and J by 3 bases, with 7 bases of the junction left unmatched. CDR3 length equals 16 residues. Written as DNA, the CDR3 is TGCGCCAGCAGCTTGGCCTCCGGGACAGGGTTCTACGAGCAGTACTTC. Translating gives CASSLASGTGFYEQYF. Supplemented by reference TRBV5-1 and TRBJ2-7, the full variable domain reads KAGVTQTPRYLIKTRGQQVTLSCSPISGHRSVSWYQQTPGQGLQFLFEYFSETQRNKGNFPGRFSGRQFSNSRSEMNVSTLELGDSALYLCASSLASGTGFYEQYFGPGTRLTVT.

This chain links TRBV5-4 with TRBJ2-4; 7 nucleotides align to TRBD1. The assigned J gene may be wrong: the sequence end matches TRBJ2-7 better. CDR1 is SGHNT, CDR2 YYREEE, per germline (reference sequence). The CDR3 runs 14 residues. The CDR3 sequence is CASSSTGVYGEQYF. The CDR3 DNA reads TGTGCCAGCAGCAGCACAGGGGTTTACGGCGAGCAGTACTTC.

This chain links TRBV11-2 with TRBJ2-5; weak D call: TRBD2 (6 bases). V was clipped by 7 bases and J by 9 bases, with 15 bases between them. This CDR3 comprises 12 residues. Germline CDR1 reads SGHAT; CDR2 reads FQNNGV. The CDR3 nucleotides read TGTGCCAGCACCGCCTGGGACTCCCCCCAGTACTTC. This codes for CASTAWDSPQYF.

The rearrangement joins TRBV28 to TRBJ1-2; D is ambiguous. This CDR3 has 12 residues. Trimming shortened V by 5 bases and J by 5 bases, and 9 bases separated the two germline ends. Looked up from germline, CDR1 is MDHEN and CDR2 is SYDVKM. CDR3 in amino acids: CASSGVGYGYTF. The CDR3 DNA sequence: TGTGCCAGCAGTGGCGTAGGATATGGCTACACCTTC.

This clonotype has just a few counts. The chain couples TRBV10-3 to TRBJ1-2, with 8 positions matching TRBD1. Germline trimming cut 2 bases from V and 7 bases from J; bases unmatched to any gene: 12. Germline V lookup: CDR1 ENHRY, CDR2 SYGVKD. This CDR3 spans 16 amino acids. CDR3 nucleotides: TGTGCCATCAGTGAGCCTGGGACAGGTAGTACTGGTGGCTACACCTTC. It is translated as CAISEPGTGSTGGYTF.

This clonotype turned up a few times. The chain has TRBV3-1 and TRBJ2-7; TRBD2 aligns across 7 bases. The germline V gene has CDR1 LGHDT and CDR2 YNNKEL (reference sequence). The CDR3 contains 14 residues. The ends lost 1 base at V and 3 bases at J; junction bases unmatched: 3. The CDR3 DNA follows: TGTGCCAGCAGCCAAGGGACTAGTAACTACGAGCAGTACTTC. Amino acid sequence: CASSQGTSNYEQYF.

This clonotype was seen a single time. This chain uses TRBV4-3 with TRBJ2-7, with TRBD1 matching 7 bases. The J segment lost 3 bases and the V segment lost 6 bases, leaving 11 bases of the junction unmatched. The CDR3 sequence is 15 residues long. CDR1 LGHNA and CDR2 YSLEER come from the germline V gene. CDR3 sequence: CASSFYRGQNYEQYF. CDR3 nucleotides: TGCGCCAGCAGTTTTTACAGGGGCCAAAACTACGAGCAGTACTTC.